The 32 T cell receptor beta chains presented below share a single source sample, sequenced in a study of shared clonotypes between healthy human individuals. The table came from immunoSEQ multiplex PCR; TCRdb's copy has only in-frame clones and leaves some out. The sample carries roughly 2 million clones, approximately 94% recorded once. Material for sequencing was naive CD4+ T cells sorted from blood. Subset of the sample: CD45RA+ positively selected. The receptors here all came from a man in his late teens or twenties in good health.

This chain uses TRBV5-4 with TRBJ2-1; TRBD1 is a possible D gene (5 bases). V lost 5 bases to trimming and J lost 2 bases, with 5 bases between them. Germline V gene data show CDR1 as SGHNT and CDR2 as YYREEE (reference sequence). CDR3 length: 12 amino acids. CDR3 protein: CASRGAYNEQFF. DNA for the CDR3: TGTGCCAGCAGAGGGGCCTACAATGAGCAGTTCTTC. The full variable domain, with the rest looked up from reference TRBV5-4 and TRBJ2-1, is ETGVTQSPTHLIKTRGQQVTLRCSSQSGHNTVSWYQQALGQGPQFIFQYYREEENGRGNFPPRFSGLQFPNYSSELNVNALELDDSALYLCASRGAYNEQFFGPGTRLTVL.

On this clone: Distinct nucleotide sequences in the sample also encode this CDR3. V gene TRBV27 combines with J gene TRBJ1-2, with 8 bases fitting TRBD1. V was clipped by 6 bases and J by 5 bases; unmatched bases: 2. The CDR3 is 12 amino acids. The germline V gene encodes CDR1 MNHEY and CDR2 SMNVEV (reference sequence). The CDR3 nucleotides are TGTGCCAGCAGAAGGACAGGGTATGGCTACACCTTC. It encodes CASRRTGYGYTF.

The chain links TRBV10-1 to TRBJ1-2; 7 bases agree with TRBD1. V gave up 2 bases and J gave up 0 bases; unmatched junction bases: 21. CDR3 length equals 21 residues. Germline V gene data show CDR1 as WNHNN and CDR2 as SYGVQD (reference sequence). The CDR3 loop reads CASSEPTPGQSPEEANYGYTF. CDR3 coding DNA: TGCGCCAGCAGTGAGCCCACTCCGGGACAGAGCCCTGAAGAGGCTAACTATGGCTACACCTTC.

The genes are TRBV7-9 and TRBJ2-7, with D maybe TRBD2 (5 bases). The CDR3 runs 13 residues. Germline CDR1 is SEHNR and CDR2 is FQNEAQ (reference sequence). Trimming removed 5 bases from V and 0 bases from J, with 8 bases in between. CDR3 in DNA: TGTGCCAGCAGCCCTAGCAACTCCTACGAGCAGTACTTC. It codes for CASSPSNSYEQYF.

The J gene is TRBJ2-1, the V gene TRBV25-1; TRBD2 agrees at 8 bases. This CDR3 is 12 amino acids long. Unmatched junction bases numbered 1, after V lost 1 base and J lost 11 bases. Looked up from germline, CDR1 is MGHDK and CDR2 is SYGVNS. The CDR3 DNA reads TGTGCCAGCAGTGAATTAGCGGGACAGCAGTTCTTC. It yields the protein CASSELAGQQFF.

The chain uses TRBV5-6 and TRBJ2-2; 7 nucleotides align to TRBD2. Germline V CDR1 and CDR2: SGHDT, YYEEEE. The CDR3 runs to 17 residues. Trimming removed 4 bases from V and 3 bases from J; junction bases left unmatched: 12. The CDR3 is CASSLPPSLADTGELFF. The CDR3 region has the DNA TGTGCCAGCAGCCTCCCGCCTTCCCTAGCGGACACCGGGGAGCTGTTTTTT.

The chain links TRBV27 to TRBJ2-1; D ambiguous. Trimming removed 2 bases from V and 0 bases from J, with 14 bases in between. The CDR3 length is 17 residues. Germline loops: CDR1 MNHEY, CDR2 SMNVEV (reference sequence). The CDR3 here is CASSLGLGLSSYNEQFF. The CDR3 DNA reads TGTGCCAGCAGTTTAGGGTTAGGTCTTAGCTCCTACAATGAGCAGTTCTTC.

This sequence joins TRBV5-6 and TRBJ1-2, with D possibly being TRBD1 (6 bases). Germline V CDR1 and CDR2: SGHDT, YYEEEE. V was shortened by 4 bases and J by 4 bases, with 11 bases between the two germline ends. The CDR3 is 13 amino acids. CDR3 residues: CASSLPGAYGYTF. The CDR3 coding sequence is TGTGCCAGCAGCCTCCCAGGGGCCTATGGCTACACCTTC. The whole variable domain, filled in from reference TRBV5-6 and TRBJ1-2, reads DAGVTQSPTHLIKTRGQQVTLRCSPKSGHDTVSWYQQALGQGPQFIFQYYEEEERQRGNFPDRFSGHQFPNYSSELNVNALLLGDSALYLCASSLPGAYGYTFGSGTRLTVV.

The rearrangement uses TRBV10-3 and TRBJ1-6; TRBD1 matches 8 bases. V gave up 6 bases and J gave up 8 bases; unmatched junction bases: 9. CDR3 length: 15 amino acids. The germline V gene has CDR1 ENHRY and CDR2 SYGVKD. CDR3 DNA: TGTGCCATCAGGCCGAGGACAGGGTCGGATTCACCCCTCCACTTT. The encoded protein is CAIRPRTGSDSPLHF.

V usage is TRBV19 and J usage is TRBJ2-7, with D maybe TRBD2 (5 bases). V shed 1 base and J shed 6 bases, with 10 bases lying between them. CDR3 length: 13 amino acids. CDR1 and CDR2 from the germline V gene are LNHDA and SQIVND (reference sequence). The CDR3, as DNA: TGTGCCAGTAGTATAGTTGAGGGAACCGAGCAGTACTTC. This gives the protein CASSIVEGTEQYF.

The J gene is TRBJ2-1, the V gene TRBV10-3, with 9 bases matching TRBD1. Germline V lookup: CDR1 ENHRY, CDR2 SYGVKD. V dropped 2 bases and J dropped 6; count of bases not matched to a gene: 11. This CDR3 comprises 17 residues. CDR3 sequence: CAISEATGTGSGNEQFF. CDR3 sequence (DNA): TGTGCCATCAGTGAGGCTACCGGGACAGGGTCCGGCAATGAGCAGTTCTTC.

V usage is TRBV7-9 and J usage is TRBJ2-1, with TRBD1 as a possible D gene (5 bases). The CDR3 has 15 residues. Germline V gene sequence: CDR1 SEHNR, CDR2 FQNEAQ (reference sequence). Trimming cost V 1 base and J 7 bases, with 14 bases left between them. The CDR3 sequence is CASSLDLTALNEQFF. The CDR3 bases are TGTGCCAGCAGCTTAGATTTGACAGCCCTAAATGAGCAGTTCTTC. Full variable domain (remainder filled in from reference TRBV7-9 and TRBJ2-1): DTGVSQNPRHKITKRGQNVTFRCDPISEHNRLYWYRQTLGQGPEFLTYFQNEAQLEKSRLLSDRFSAERPKGSFSTLEIQRTEQGDSAMYLCASSLDLTALNEQFFGPGTRLTVL.

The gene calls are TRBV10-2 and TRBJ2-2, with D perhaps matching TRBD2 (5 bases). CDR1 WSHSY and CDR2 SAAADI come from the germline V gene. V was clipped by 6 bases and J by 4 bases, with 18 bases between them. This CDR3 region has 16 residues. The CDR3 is CASRAGRGAFTGELFF. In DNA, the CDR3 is TGCGCCAGCAGAGCAGGACGGGGAGCGTTCACCGGGGAGCTGTTTTTT.

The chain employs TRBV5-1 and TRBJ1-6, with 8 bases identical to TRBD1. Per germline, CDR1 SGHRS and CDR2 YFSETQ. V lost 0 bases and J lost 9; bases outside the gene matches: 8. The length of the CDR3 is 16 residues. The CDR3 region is CASSLGGTGLFSPLHF. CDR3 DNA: TGCGCCAGCAGCTTGGGGGGGACAGGTCTTTTTTCACCCCTCCACTTT. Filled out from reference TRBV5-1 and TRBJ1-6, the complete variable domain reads KAGVTQTPRYLIKTRGQQVTLSCSPISGHRSVSWYQQTPGQGLQFLFEYFSETQRNKGNFPGRFSGRQFSNSRSEMNVSTLELGDSALYLCASSLGGTGLFSPLHFGNGTRLTVT.

This CDR3 reads CAWRAGTGVYYGYTF. CDR3 coding DNA: TGTGCCTGGAGGGCCGGGACAGGGGTCTACTATGGCTACACCTTC. The V call is TRBV30, the J call TRBJ1-2, with 10 bases lining up with TRBD1. Germline V gives CDR1 GTSNPN, CDR2 SVGIG (reference sequence). The CDR3 has 15 residues. With V trimmed by 3 bases and J by 3 bases, 7 bases remained unmatched.

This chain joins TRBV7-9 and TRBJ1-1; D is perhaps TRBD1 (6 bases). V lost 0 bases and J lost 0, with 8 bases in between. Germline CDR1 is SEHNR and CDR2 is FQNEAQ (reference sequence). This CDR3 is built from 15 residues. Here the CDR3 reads CASSLAQGMNTEAFF. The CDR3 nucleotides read TGTGCCAGCAGCTTAGCGCAGGGGATGAACACTGAAGCTTTCTTT.

CDR3 region: CASSTGGAGNTIYF. CDR3 sequence (DNA): TGTGCCAGCAGTACCGGGGGGGCTGGAAACACCATATATTTT. The chain recombines TRBV6-5 with TRBJ1-3, with D possibly TRBD1 on 5 matching bases. With 5 bases removed from V and 2 bases from J, the gap between germline ends came to 10 bases. There are 14 residues in the CDR3. Germline lookup yields CDR1 MNHEY and CDR2 SVGAGI.

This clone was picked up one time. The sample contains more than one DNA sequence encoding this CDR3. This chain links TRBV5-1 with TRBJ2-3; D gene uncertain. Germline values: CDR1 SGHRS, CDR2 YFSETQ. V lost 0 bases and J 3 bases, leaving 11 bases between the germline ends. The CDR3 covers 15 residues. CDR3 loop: CASSLDGERTDTQYF. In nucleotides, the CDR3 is TGCGCCAGCAGCTTGGATGGGGAAAGGACAGATACGCAGTATTTT.

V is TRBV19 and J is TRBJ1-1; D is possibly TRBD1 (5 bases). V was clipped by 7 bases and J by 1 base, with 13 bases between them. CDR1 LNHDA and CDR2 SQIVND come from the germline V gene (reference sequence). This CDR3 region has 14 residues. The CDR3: CASTTSGTNTEAFF. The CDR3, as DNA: TGTGCCAGTACTACGTCTGGGACGAACACTGAAGCTTTCTTT.

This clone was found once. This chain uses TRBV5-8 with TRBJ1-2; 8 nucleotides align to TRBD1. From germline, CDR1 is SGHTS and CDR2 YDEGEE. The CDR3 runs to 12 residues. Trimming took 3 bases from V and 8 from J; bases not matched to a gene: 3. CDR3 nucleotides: TGTGCCAGCAGCTCGGACAGGGTCGGCTACACCTTC. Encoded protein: CASSSDRVGYTF. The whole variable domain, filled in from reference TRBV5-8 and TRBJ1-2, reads EAGVTQSPTHLIKTRGQQATLRCSPISGHTSVYWYQQALGLGLQFLLWYDEGEERNRGNFPPRFSGRQFPNYSSELNVNALELEDSALYLCASSSDRVGYTFGSGTRLTVV.

CDR3 loop: CASRPDGAGAFF. As DNA, the CDR3 is TGTGCCAGCAGGCCGGACGGGGCGGGAGCTTTCTTT. The gene calls are TRBV6-1 and TRBJ1-1; tentatively, D is TRBD1 (5 bases). V was clipped by 6 bases and J by 10 bases, with 15 bases between them. The CDR3 runs to 12 residues. Germline V lookup: CDR1 MNHNS, CDR2 SASEGT.

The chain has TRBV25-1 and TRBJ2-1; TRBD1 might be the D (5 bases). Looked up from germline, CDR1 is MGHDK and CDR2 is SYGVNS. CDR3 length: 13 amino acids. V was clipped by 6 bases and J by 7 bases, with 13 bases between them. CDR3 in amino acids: CASREGVGNEQFF. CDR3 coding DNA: TGTGCCAGCAGAGAAGGGGTGGGGAATGAGCAGTTCTTC.

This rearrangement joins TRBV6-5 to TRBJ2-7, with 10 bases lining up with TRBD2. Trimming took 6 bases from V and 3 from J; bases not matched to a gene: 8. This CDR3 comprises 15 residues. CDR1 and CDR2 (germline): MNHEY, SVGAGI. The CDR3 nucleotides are TGTGCCAGCAGCCCGGGACTAGCGAATCTCTACGAGCAGTACTTC. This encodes CASSPGLANLYEQYF.

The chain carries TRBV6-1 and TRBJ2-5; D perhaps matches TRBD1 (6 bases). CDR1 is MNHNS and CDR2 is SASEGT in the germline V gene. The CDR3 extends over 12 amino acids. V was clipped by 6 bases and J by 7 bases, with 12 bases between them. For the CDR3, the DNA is TGTGCCAGCAGCTCAAAGGGGGTGACCCAGTACTTC. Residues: CASSSKGVTQYF.

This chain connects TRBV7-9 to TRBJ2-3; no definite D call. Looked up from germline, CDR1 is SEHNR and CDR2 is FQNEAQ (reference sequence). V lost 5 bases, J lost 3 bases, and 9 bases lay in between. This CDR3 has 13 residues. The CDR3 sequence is CASSQPPTDTQYF. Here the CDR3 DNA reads TGTGCCAGCAGCCAACCCCCTACAGATACGCAGTATTTT. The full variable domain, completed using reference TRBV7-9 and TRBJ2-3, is DTGVSQNPRHKITKRGQNVTFRCDPISEHNRLYWYRQTLGQGPEFLTYFQNEAQLEKSRLLSDRFSAERPKGSFSTLEIQRTEQGDSAMYLCASSQPPTDTQYFGPGTRLTVL.

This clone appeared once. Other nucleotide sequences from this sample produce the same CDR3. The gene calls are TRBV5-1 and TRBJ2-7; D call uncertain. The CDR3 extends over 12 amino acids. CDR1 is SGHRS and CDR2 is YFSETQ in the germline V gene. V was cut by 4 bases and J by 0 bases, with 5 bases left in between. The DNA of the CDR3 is TGCGCCAGCAGCGAGAGCTCCTACGAGCAGTACTTC. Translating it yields CASSESSYEQYF.

The CDR3 reads CASSQGTSGSSDTQYF. CDR3 coding DNA: TGTGCCAGCAGCCAAGGGACTAGCGGGTCCTCAGATACGCAGTATTTT. The chain is built from TRBV14 and TRBJ2-3, with 11 bases lining up with TRBD2. This CDR3 has 16 residues. From germline, CDR1 is SGHDN and CDR2 FVKESK. The V and J ends lost 1 base and 4 bases, in that order; junction bases with no gene match: 4.

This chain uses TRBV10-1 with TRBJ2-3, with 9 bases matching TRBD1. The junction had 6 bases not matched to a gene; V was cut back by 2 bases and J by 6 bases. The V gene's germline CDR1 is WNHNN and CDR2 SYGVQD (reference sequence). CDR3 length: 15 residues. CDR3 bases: TGCGCCAGCAGTGAGCCGGGGACAGGGTCCGATACGCAGTATTTT. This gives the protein CASSEPGTGSDTQYF.

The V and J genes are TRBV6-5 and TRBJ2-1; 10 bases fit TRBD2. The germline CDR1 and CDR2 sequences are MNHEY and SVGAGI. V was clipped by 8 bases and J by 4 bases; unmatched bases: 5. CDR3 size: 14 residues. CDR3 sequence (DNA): TGTGCCAGCCATTCAGCGGGAGGGTACAATGAGCAGTTCTTC. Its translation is CASHSAGGYNEQFF.

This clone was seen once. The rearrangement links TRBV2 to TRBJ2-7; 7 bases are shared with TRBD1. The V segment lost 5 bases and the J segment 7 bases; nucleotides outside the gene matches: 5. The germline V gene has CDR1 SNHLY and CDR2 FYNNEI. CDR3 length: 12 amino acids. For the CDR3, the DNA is TGTGCCAGCAGTACACAGGGGTGGGAGCAGTACTTC. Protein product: CASSTQGWEQYF.

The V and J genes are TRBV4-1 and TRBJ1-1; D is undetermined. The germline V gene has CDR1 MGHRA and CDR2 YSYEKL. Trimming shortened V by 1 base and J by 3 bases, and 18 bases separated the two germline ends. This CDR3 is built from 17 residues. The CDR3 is CASSQGAARQIDTEAFF. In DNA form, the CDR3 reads TGCGCCAGCAGCCAAGGAGCAGCGAGACAAATAGACACTGAAGCTTTCTTT.

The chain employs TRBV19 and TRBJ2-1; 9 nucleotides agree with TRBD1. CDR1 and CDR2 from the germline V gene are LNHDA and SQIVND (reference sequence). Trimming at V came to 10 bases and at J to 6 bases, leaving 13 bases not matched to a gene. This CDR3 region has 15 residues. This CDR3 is CATRGRDRVTNEQFF. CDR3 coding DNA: TGTGCCACCAGGGGGAGGGACAGGGTAACCAATGAGCAGTTCTTC.